Reported below is one TCR beta chain. Trimming left V 6 bases short and J 6 bases short, with 15 bases between. CDR1 KGHSH and CDR2 LQKENI come from the germline V gene. This CDR3 spans 14 amino acids. Researchers made the TCR library from RNA that was extracted from PBMCs. The data are from a study of regulatory T cells in long-lasting Graves disease. From the reads, TCRdb called clonotypes with MiXCR, one entry per CDR3 protein. This sample carries roughly 840 distinct CDR3 sequences, 70% to 90% of them seen once, and the ten largest clones take over 8.5%. The rearrangement uses TRBV18 and TRBJ2-1, with a weak D call TRBD1 (5 bases). This specimen consisted of peripheral blood mononuclear cells (PBMCs), obtained with antithyroid drug treatment, in newly diagnosed or persistent Graves disease (not recorded which). The receptor was isolated from a young man with Graves disease. The CDR3 DNA reads TGTGCCAGCTCCCCAGGCAGGGAACCCAATGAGCAGTTCTTC. Translating it yields CASSPGREPNEQFF. The full variable domain, in which reference TRBV18 and TRBJ2-1 provide the parts outside the CDR3, is NAGVMQNPRHLVRRRGQEARLRCSPMKGHSHVYWYRQLPEEGLKFMVYLQKENIIDESGMPKERFSAEFPKEGPSILRIQQVVRGDSAAYFCASSPGREPNEQFFGPGTRLTVL.